This T cell receptor beta chain appears in the sequencing data of a study of shared clonotypes between healthy human individuals. CD45RO-negative, CCR7-selected cells formed the naive CD8 fraction, which excluded terminally differentiated effector memory CD45RA+ cells. This clone was observed once. The germline gives CDR1 SGHKS, CDR2 YYEKEE (reference sequence). V gave up 4 bases and J gave up 8 bases, with 10 bases separating them. The CDR3 is 12 amino acids. This table comes from immunoSEQ multiplex PCR, and its TCRdb copy is limited to in-frame clones, with some not included. Among about 680,000 clones, about 91% were seen once, and the ten largest hold roughly 22%.

The TCR comes from a man younger than 45 in good health. Source material: naive CD8+ T cells sorted from blood. V usage is TRBV5-5 and J usage is TRBJ2-1; D ambiguous. The CDR3 sequence is CASSPTHDEQFF. The CDR3 nucleotides read TGTGCCAGCAGCCCTACTCACGATGAGCAGTTCTTC. The full variable domain, its missing parts supplied by reference TRBV5-5 and TRBJ2-1, is DAGVTQSPTHLIKTRGQQVTLRCSPISGHKSVSWYQQVLGQGPQFIFQYYEKEERGRGNFPDRFSARQFPNYSSELNVNALLLGDSALYLCASSPTHDEQFFGPGTRLTVL.